This T cell receptor (beta chain) was obtained from a study of cytomegalovirus exposure and HLA in healthy donors (dated 2017 in TCRdb). Broadly, across the study: An earlier analysis of around 600 of the donors reported more than 250 Gb of sequence data and some 120 million unique TCR beta sequences from 150 million to 200 million T cells. An early release covering more than 500 HLA-typed donors comprised 250 to 350 gigabases of sequencing data and 65 million to 100 million unique TCR sequences. Of the roughly 430 genotyped donors, approximately 83% fell in the genetic ancestry cluster associated with self-reported Caucasian donors. The aim of the study was to test whether cataloging public T cell receptors could identify signatures of past pathogen exposure. The study profiled the T cell repertoires of about 640 subjects by immunosequencing and related them to cytomegalovirus serostatus. Along with the approximately 650-subject first cohort, a separate validation cohort of some 130 different subjects was used. The study combined high-throughput TCR immunosequencing, statistical association of individual TCRs with disease status, and machine learning to predict cytomegalovirus infection status. In a later analysis, previously published TCR beta repertoires from 550 to 700 donors were re-analyzed and high-resolution HLA genotyping was added so that TCR occurrence patterns could be studied. The later analysis used no new phenotypic data to find candidate immune exposures, relying instead on TCR beta sequences and their occurrence across donors. An earlier analysis of 500 to 750 of the donors applied high-throughput TCR beta sequencing to assess whether each TCR beta V gene segment acted as functional or pseudogenic. Donor age, sex, ethnicity and CMV serostatus were compiled together with the repertoire data. In a later genetic analysis, genome-wide SNP genotypes for about three fifths of the roughly 670 donors were used, and that subset was treated as a discovery cohort. Every discovery cohort repertoire had been produced on one sequencing platform. Both class I and class II loci were covered by HLA typing, at four-digit resolution. Typing coverage varied by locus: roughly 620-640 donors for A, B, C, DRB1 and DQB1; some 520 for DQA1; more than 600 for DPA1; 450 to 480 for DPB1. Several DR-DQ haplotypes were treated as single units for association and clustering because of strong linkage in the cohort. Across about 380 genotyped donors of the cohort, an average of about 240,000 unique TCR beta nucleotide sequences per donor were sequenced, and roughly 18% of those sequences were non-productive.

Concerning this clone: The antigen it recognizes is unknown.

In the germline V gene, CDR1 corresponds to MNHEY and CDR2 to SVGAGI. V is reduced by 7 bases and J by 1 base, leaving a spacing of 7 bases between them. The CDR3 covers 12 residues, taking in both the cysteine and the phenylalanine. Left in the record is the CDR3 DNA by itself, 36 bases read in frame from the first base. Libraries were constructed by the immunoSEQ multiplex PCR assay. For the multiplex PCR, a mixture combining 60 forward primers for TCR Vbeta segments and 13 reverse primers for TCR Jbeta segments was used. The CDR3 region of rearranged TCR beta genes was amplified from genomic DNA by a multiplex PCR assay. The Illumina HiSeq System was used to sequence the amplified TCR beta libraries as 87-base-pair reads. In the paper's pipeline: A later analysis counted approximately 76 million unique TCR beta chains across the 650 to 800 repertoires, and some 11 million of these chains were shared by at least two donors. To remove PCR and sequencing errors, raw reads were error-corrected and collapsed into unique sequences using a nearest-neighbor algorithm that merged closely related sequences. To assign V, D and J gene segments, CDR3 sequences were aligned to IMGT reference sequences. Each retained sequence needed at least a six-nucleotide match to both a V gene segment and a J gene segment. A rearrangement counted as productive if the CDR3 had no stop codons and remained in frame with V and J, and every other rearrangement counted as non-productive. CDR3 was defined according to IMGT convention as the region running from the second conserved V-encoded cysteine to the conserved J-encoded phenylalanine. In an earlier analysis of approximately 500 of the donors, sequences lacking an unambiguous match to a single V gene segment were excluded. An earlier analysis of 587 of the donors called V segments functional above 56.7% productive rearrangements and segregating when the between-donor standard deviation exceeded 5%. A statistical classification framework was built for diagnosing cytomegalovirus status from the catalog of TCR beta chain sequences. In a later analysis, V and J genes were assigned by comparing TCR nucleotide sequences against IMGT/GENE-DB human TR gene sequences. Using the TCRdist pipeline, a later analysis assigned CDR3 sequences along with most-parsimonious VDJ recombination scenarios. In a later analysis, every TCR beta chain was defined by the combination of its CDR3 amino acid sequence and its V-gene family, and reads without a unique V-gene family were dropped. As a way to deal with suspected cross-contamination and a sequencing artifact, a later analysis dropped 450 to 600 nucleotide sequences that were highly shared and had low generation probability. In a later analysis, a clonal expansion index was calculated for each public chain from normalized within-repertoire ranks of inferred template counts. A later analysis computed generation probabilities with a VDJ recombination model fitted to out-of-frame rearrangements, and checked the results against IGoR. A later analysis scored TCR-TCR, TCR-HLA and TCR-CMV co-occurrence with hypergeometric tests, applying a repertoire-size bias correction to TCR pairs. In a later analysis, false discovery rates were estimated by permuting HLA or CMV assignments 20 times. In a later analysis, co-occurring TCRs were grouped using DBSCAN, with TCRdist sequence similarity added in when clustering inside HLA-allele-positive subsets. Repertoires with fewer than 30,000 or more than 120,000 public chains, plus five repertoires with anomalous nucleotide sharing, were excluded from co-occurrence clustering. What TCRdb holds here is the immuneACCESS table cut down to in-frame rearrangements. Part of the clones is not present; checked against another copy, under half of the missing clones reflect an unresolved V gene, and the others are unexplained. V and J calls and clone size are as listed in that table; D and trimming were resolved from the DNA. The table of this sample itemizes over 30,000 clones. The leading ten clones occupy 3.5% of the sample.

The investigation overall reported the following: A further reported finding was that TCR beta sequences accurately predicted the HLA-A and HLA-B alleles for most subjects in the first cohort. CMV serostatus was the only immune exposure information available for the cohort. Broadly in line with IMGT annotations, most TCR beta V segments showed up in productive rearrangements about 87% or about 30% of the time in an earlier analysis of under 700 of the donors. Because counts were too low, some 17 rarely observed V segments, including chromosome 9 orphons, were excluded from the earlier analysis of several hundred of the donors. The presence/absence analyses assumed that sequencing depth was roughly uniform across donors, and that assumption may not be true. Specific HLA alleles were associated with 15,000 to 20,000 TCR beta sequences at a false discovery rate of 0.05 in a later analysis. A few of the identified cytomegalovirus-associated TCR beta chains were confirmed in vitro to be specific for cytomegalovirus antigens. According to the authors, the approach could potentially be generalized to other disease states and immunological phenotypes. Assigning TCR associations to individual alleles was difficult when HLA alleles, especially DR and DQ, strongly co-occurred. A total of around 150 TCR beta chains were listed by the study as associated with cytomegalovirus. A later genetic analysis associated a missense DCLRE1C variant with V-gene and J-gene trimming of TCR beta chains, and an independent cohort replicated the association. In a later analysis, TCR association rates were found to vary across HLA loci, with the most associated TCRs seen for DRB1 alleles and the fewest for HLA-C alleles. A cluster of highly shared sequence variants was judged likely to be a technical artifact of the sequencing pipeline. Correlated functional status among segregating V segments might reflect linkage disequilibrium, but an unknown experimental factor could not be ruled out. A later genetic analysis reported fewer N-insertions in productive TCRs among donors in an Asian-associated ancestry cluster than the roughly 670-donor mean. In a later analysis, HLA-associated TCR beta chains were found to be more clonally expanded and to have lower generation probabilities than equally common non-associated chains. Several of the top co-occurrence clusters appeared to be linked to parvovirus B19, influenza, CMV and Epstein-Barr virus, according to a later analysis. Most TCR sequences were observed very rarely across donors, whereas some public TCRs were present in many individuals. According to a later analysis, most CMV-associated TCR beta chains appeared to be HLA-restricted, and the HLA associations seemed to be driven largely by CMV exposure. This cohort had only TCR beta chains sequenced, and the lack of alpha or paired-chain data limited which features could be detected. Because some donors lacked HLA typing at each locus, the association tests relied only on the typed subset. Because the 87-base-pair reads could not distinguish some IMGT-functional V segments, including TRBV6-2 and TRBV6-3, those segments were excluded. The classifier was reported to diagnose cytomegalovirus status with high specificity and sensitivity in both the original and validation cohorts.

The cohort was made up of approximately 670 healthy bone marrow donors. At the time of sampling, every cohort member was nominally healthy, though immune exposures that went unrecorded were likely present. The donor was CMV seronegative and belonged to the group of 380 or so seronegative cohort members. A peripheral blood sample was provided by each donor, and peripheral blood mononuclear cells were used for TCR beta sequencing. Genomic DNA was extracted from the blood cell samples with the Qiagen DNeasy Blood Extraction Kit. The receptor was isolated from a man aged 40-50 years in good health and CMV-seronegative. The chain is encoded by TRBV6-5 joined to TRBJ1-2; matching of 5 bases hints at TRBD1 as the D gene. The sequencing input was PBMCs. The sequenced DNA is TGTGCCAGCACCAGGGTTAACTATGGCTACACCTTC. The encoded protein is CASTRVNYGYTF.